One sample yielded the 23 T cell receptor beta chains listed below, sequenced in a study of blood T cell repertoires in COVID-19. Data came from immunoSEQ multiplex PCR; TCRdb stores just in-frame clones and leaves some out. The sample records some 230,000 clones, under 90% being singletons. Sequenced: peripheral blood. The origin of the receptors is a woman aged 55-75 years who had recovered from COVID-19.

DNA for the CDR3: TGCGCCAGCAGCTCACCCGACAAGTACAATGAGCAGTTCTTC. As protein: CASSSPDKYNEQFF. The chain is built from TRBV5-1 and TRBJ2-1; D unresolved. With 3 bases removed from V and 4 bases from J, the gap between germline ends came to 11 bases. The germline V gene has CDR1 SGHRS and CDR2 YFSETQ. The CDR3 sequence is 14 residues long.

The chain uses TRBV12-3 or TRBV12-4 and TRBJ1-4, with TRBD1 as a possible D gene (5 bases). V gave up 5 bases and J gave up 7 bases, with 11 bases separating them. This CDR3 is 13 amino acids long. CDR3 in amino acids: CASSTGWIEKLFF. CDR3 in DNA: TGTGCCAGCAGTACAGGTTGGATTGAAAAACTGTTTTTT.

CDR3 nucleotides: TGCGCCAGCAGCTTGGGGGCCGGGAGTAGGACCAATGAAGCTTTCTTT. It translates to CASSLGAGSRTNEAFF. The rearrangement joins TRBV5-1 to TRBJ1-1; D is unresolved. V lost 0 bases and J lost 7, with 19 bases in between. There are 16 residues in the CDR3. Per the germline V gene, CDR1 is SGHRS and CDR2 is YFSETQ.

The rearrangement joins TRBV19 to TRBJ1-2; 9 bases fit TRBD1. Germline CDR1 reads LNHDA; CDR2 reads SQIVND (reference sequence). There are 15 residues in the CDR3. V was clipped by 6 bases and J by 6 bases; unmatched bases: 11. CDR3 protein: CASRLHRGRVDGYTF. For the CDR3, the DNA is TGTGCCAGTAGGTTACACAGGGGGCGAGTAGATGGCTACACCTTC.

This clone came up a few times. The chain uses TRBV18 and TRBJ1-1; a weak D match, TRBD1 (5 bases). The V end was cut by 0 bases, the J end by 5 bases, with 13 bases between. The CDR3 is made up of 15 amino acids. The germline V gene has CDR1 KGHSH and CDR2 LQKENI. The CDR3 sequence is CASSPPGPGRTEAFF. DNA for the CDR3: TGTGCCAGCTCACCACCGGGGCCCGGTCGAACTGAAGCTTTCTTT.

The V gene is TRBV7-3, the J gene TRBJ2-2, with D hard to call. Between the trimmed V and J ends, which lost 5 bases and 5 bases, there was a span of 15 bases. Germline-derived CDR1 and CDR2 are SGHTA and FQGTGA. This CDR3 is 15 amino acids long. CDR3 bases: TGTGCCAGCAGCCTAATGGGCCGAGATACCGGGGAGCTGTTTTTT. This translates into CASSLMGRDTGELFF.

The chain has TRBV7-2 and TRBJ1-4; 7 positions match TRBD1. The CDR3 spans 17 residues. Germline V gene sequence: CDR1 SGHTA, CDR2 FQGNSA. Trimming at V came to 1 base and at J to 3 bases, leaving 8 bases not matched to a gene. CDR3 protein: CASSLVTPGQPNEKLFF. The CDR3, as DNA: TGTGCCAGCAGCTTAGTGACGCCGGGACAGCCTAATGAAAAACTGTTTTTT.

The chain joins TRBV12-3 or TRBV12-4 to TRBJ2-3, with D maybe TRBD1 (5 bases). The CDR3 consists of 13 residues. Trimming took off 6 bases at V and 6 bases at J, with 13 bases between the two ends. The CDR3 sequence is CASSPRQTDTQYF. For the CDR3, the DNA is TGTGCCAGCAGCCCAAGACAGACCGATACGCAGTATTTT.

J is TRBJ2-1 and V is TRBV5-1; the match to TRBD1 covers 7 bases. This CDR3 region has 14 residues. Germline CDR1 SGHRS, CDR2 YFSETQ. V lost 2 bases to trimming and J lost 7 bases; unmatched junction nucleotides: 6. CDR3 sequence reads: CASSLSTGPNEQFF. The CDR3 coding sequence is TGCGCCAGCAGCTTATCGACAGGGCCGAATGAGCAGTTCTTC. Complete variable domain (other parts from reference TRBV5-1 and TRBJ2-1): KAGVTQTPRYLIKTRGQQVTLSCSPISGHRSVSWYQQTPGQGLQFLFEYFSETQRNKGNFPGRFSGRQFSNSRSEMNVSTLELGDSALYLCASSLSTGPNEQFFGPGTRLTVL.

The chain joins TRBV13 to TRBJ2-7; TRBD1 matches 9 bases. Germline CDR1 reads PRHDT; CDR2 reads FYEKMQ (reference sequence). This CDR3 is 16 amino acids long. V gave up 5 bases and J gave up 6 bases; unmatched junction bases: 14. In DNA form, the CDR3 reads TGTGCCAGCAGCCCCCGGTCAGGGACAGGGTTGGGCGAGCAGTACTTC. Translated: CASSPRSGTGLGEQYF.

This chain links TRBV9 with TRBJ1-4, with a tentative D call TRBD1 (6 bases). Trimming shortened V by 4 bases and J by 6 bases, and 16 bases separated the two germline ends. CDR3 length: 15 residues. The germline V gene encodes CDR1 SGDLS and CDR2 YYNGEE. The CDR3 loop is CASSKTGLSYEKLFF. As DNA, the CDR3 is TGTGCCAGCAGCAAAACAGGGCTCTCGTATGAAAAACTGTTTTTT.

The CDR3 DNA is TGTGCCAGCAGCTTCAAGACAGCCTATAATTCACCCCTCCACTTT. Translation: CASSFKTAYNSPLHF. The chain has TRBV5-6 and TRBJ1-6; a weak D match, TRBD1 (5 bases). The germline CDR1 and CDR2 sequences are SGHDT and YYEEEE. Trimming stripped 2 bases from V and 2 bases from J, with 8 bases between. This CDR3 comprises 15 residues.

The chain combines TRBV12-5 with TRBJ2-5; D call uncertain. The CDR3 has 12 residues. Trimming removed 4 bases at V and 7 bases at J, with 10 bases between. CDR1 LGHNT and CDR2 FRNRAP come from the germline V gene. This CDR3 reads CASGSGLGTQYF. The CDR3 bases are TGTGCTAGTGGTTCAGGCCTTGGGACCCAGTACTTC.

In nucleotides, the CDR3 is TGTGCCAGTAGTATGTATGGGGACAGTAGCAATCAGCCCCAGCATTTT. As protein: CASSMYGDSSNQPQHF. V is TRBV19 and J is TRBJ1-5, with 7 bases lining up with TRBD1. Looked up from germline, CDR1 is LNHDA and CDR2 is SQIVND (reference sequence). The CDR3 runs 16 residues. J was trimmed by 0 bases and V by 3 bases; bases with no gene match: 5.

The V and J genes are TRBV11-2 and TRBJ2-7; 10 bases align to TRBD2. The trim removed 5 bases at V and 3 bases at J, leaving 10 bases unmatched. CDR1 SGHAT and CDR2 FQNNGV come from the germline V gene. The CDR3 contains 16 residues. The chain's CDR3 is CASSKLLAGVYYEQYF. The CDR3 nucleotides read TGTGCCAGCAGCAAACTCCTAGCGGGGGTATACTACGAGCAGTACTTC. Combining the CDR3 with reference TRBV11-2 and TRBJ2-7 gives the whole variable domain EAGVAQSPRYKIIEKRQSVAFWCNPISGHATLYWYQQILGQGPKLLIQFQNNGVVDDSQLPKDRFSAERLKGVDSTLKIQPAKLEDSAVYLCASSKLLAGVYYEQYFGPGTRLTVT.

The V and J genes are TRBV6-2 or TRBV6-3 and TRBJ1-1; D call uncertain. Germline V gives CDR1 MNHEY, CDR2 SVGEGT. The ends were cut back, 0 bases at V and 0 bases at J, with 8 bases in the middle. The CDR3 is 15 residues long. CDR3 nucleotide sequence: TGTGCCAGCAGTTACTCCACGGTTCTGAACACTGAAGCTTTCTTT. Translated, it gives CASSYSTVLNTEAFF.

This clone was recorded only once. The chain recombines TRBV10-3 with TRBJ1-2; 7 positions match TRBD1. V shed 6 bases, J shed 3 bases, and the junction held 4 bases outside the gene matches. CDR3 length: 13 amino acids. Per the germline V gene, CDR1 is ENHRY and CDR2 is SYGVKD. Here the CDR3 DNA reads TGTGCCATCAGCACCGGGACAGACTATGGCTACACCTTC. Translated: CAISTGTDYGYTF.

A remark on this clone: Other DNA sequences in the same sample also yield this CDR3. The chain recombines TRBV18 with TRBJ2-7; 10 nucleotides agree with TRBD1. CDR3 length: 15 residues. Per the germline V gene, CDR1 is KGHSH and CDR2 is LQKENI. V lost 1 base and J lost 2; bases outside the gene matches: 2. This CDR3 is CASSPLGQGAYEQYF. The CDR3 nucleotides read TGTGCCAGCTCACCACTCGGACAGGGGGCCTACGAGCAGTACTTC. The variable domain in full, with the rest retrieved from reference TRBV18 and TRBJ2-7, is NAGVMQNPRHLVRRRGQEARLRCSPMKGHSHVYWYRQLPEEGLKFMVYLQKENIIDESGMPKERFSAEFPKEGPSILRIQQVVRGDSAAYFCASSPLGQGAYEQYFGPGTRLTVT.

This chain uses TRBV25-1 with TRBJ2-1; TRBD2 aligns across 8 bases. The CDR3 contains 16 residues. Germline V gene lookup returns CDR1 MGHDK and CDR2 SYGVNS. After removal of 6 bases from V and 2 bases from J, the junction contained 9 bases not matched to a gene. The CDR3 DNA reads TGTGCCAGCAGCCCAGAGGGACTAGGGGCCTACAATGAGCAGTTCTTC. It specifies CASSPEGLGAYNEQFF.

Here the CDR3 reads CATTARFSNQPQHF. The CDR3 bases are TGTGCCACCACCGCCAGATTTAGCAATCAGCCCCAGCATTTT. The chain uses TRBV6-5 and TRBJ1-5; D is undetermined. Trimming removed 10 bases at V and 0 bases at J, with 13 bases between. This CDR3 comprises 14 residues. The germline V gene has CDR1 MNHEY and CDR2 SVGAGI.

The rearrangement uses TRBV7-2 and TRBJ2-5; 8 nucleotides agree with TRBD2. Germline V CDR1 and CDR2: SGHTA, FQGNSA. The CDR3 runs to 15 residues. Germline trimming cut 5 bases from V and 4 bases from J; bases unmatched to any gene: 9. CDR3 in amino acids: CASSPGGDIAETQYF. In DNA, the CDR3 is TGTGCCAGCAGCCCCGGGGGGGACATCGCAGAGACCCAGTACTTC.

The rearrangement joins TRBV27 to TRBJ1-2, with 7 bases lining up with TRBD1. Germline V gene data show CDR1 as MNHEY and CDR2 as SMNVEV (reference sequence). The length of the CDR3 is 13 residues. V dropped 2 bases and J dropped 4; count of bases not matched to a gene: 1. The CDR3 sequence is CASSLQGGYGYTF. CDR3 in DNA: TGTGCCAGCAGTTTACAGGGGGGCTATGGCTACACCTTC.

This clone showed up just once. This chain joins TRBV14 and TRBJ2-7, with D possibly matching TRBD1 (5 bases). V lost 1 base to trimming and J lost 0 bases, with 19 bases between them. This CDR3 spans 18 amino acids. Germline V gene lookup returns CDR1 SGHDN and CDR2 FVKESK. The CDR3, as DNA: TGTGCCAGCAGCCAAGGCTGGAAGGGGAAAAAAAGCTCCTACGAGCAGTACTTC. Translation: CASSQGWKGKKSSYEQYF.